Listed below are T cell receptor beta chains from one sample, sequenced in a study of regulatory T cells in long-lasting Graves disease. TCRdb independently ran MiXCR on the multiplex PCR reads; one entry per CDR3 protein. The sample shows 360,000 or so distinct CDR3 sequences, about 16% of them seen only once. These data also formed part of another study, on T cells in Graves' hyperthyroidism and ophthalmopathy.

The source material was peripheral blood mononuclear cells (PBMCs), sampled at new diagnosis, from a patient treated with antithyroid drugs. All receptors come from a young woman with Graves disease. Each CDR3 is given with its conserved first and last residue.

>TRBV7-9
CASSLNRAPYEQYF
>TRBV7-9
CASSPTGSETQYF
>TRBV4-2
CASSHGGGDSGANVLTF
>TRBV20-1
CSAPSAGTGDTQYF
>TRBV2
CASSGADRYLSYEQYF
>TRBV28
CASSFRGEQYF
>TRBV10-1
CASSDLGVIGDQPYEQYF
>TRBV20-1
CSARDGGENQPQHF
>TRBV20-1
CSALKGETEAFF
>TRBV20-1
CSASNAYGYTF
>TRBV7-2
CASSFWVQETQYF
>TRBV20-1
CSSPGGQGYGYTF
>TRBV28
CASKKELGEQYF
>TRBV3-1
CASSQFLLGGNTIYF
>TRBV6-5
CASSYSLAGGRYQETQYF
>TRBV5-6
CASSLGLGAQEGYEQYF
>TRBV10-1
CASSPGPGQGATEAFF
>TRBV6-1
CASSEHRSNYGYTF
>TRBV20-1
CSALIPGQGDEQYF
>TRBV3-1
CASSQGPQGATEQFF
>TRBV3-1
CASSKGTSGGNTGELFF
>TRBV5-1
CASTMAAFNTEAFF
>TRBV7-9
CASSLDTSPGELFF
>TRBV12-3/TRBV12-4
CASSPDRFTPLHF
>TRBV25-1
CASRETGLNTEAFF
>TRBV2
CASSDFNGSPGNEQFF
>TRBV14
CASSQGVPGTYYEQYF
>TRBV7-8
CASSLRGQYNEQFF
>TRBV12-3/TRBV12-4
CASTVSGNQPQHF
>TRBV13
CASSLIGGPETQYF
>TRBV13
CASSSSRGTGDTQYF
>TRBV6-2/TRBV6-3
CASSPSRRTNQPQHF
>TRBV5-1
CASREGGSDTQYF
>TRBV29-1
CSGNRGYREQYF
>TRBV19
CASSGPDSRGYTF
>TRBV5-1
CASSITGENYGYTF
>TRBV4-1
CASSQWQEARNSPLHF
>TRBV6-1
CASSELGFAEAFF
>TRBV6-2/TRBV6-3
CASSYAQPGELFF
>TRBV7-8
CASSELVTGPLAKNIQYF
>TRBV30
CAWSVRTGRTDTQYF
>TRBV11-2
CASRTMGVKYNEQFF
>TRBV5-4
CASSFYIREGAYEQYF
>TRBV6-1
CASSPRDTYGYTF